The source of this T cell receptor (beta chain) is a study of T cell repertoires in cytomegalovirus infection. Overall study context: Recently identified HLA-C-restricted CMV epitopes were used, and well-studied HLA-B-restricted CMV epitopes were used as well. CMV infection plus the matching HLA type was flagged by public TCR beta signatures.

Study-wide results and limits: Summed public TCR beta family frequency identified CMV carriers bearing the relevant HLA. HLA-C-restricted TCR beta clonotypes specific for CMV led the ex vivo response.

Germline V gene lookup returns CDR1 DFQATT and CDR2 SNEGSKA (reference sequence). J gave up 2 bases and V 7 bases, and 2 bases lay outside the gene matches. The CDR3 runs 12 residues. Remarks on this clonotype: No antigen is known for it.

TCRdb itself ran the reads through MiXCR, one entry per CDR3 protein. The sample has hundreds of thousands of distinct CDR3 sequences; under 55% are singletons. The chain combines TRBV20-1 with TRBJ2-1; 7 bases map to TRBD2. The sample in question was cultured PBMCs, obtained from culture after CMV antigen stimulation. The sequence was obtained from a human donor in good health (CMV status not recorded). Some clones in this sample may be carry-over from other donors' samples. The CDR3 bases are TGCAGTGTGGGGGGGACCTACAATGAGCAGTTCTTC. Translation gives CSVGGTYNEQFF.